The subject of this entry is one T cell receptor (beta chain). The CDR3 runs to 11 residues. CDR1 is SQVTM, CDR2 ANQGSEA, per germline. Trimming shortened V by 0 bases and J by 13 bases, and 12 bases separated the two germline ends. The sample originates from a study of OX40 agonist ivuxolimab in advanced cancers. Here immunoSEQ multiplex PCR was the method, and the copy in TCRdb shows in-frame clones only, minus some. Found here are some 53,000 clones, 94% of them singletons; the top ten hold more than 10%. This chain joins TRBV29-1 and TRBJ1-2; no clear D. Material: CD4+ or CD8+ T cells sorted from blood, obtained in a trial of the OX40 agonist ivuxolimab. This TCR was sampled from an adult with an advanced solid tumor such as melanoma, head and neck, liver or kidney cancer. The CDR3 nucleotides read TGCAGCGTTGAAGAAGAGGGTTGGTTCACCTTC. It yields the protein CSVEEEGWFTF.